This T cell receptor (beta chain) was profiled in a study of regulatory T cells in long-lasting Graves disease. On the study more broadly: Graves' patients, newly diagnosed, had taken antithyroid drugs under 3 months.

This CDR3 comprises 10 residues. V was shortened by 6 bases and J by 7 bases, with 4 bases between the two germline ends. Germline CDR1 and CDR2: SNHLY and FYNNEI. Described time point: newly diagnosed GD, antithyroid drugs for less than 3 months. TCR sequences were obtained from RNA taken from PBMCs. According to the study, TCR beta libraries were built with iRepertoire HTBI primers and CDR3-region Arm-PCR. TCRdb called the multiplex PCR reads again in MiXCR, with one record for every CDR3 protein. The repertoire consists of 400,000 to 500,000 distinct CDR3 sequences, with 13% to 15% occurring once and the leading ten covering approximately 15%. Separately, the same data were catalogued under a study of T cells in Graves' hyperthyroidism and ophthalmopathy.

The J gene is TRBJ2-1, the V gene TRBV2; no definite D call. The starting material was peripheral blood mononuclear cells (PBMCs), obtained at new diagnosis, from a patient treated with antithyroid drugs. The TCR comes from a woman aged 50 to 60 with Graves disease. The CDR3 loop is CASRTNEQFF. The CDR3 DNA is TGTGCCAGCAGGACGAATGAGCAGTTCTTC.